One and the same sample provided the 20 T cell receptor beta chains below, sequenced in a study of spatial heterogeneity in lung cancer. Time point meaning: sample taken at primary tumor resection. No antigen is known for these receptors. Broader study findings: Counts of expanded intratumoral alpha and beta TCRs tracked tumor mutation counts.

TCRdb independently ran MiXCR on the 5' RACE reads; one entry per CDR3 protein. The sample carries 17,000 or so distinct CDR3 sequences, 6% to 6.5% recorded once. Sequences were derived from lung tumor tissue, sampled at surgery. The source of these receptors is a male donor with early-stage non-small cell lung cancer.

Ten or more counts support this clonotype. This beta chain represents an off-target read in a library built for alpha chains; its size is of limited meaning. The chain couples TRBV20-1 to TRBJ1-5; TRBD1 matches 7 bases. CDR3 length equals 14 residues. J lost 1 base, V lost 5 bases, and 5 bases had no gene match. Per germline, CDR1 DFQATT and CDR2 SNEGSKA (reference sequence). This CDR3 reads CSAWPGQSNQPQHF. The CDR3, as DNA: TGCAGTGCTTGGCCGGGACAGAGCAATCAGCCCCAGCATTTT.

This clonotype was detected many times. Because this beta chain is a stray read in a library intended to capture alpha chains, its abundance should not be given much weight. The chain combines TRBV7-9 with TRBJ2-5; tentatively, D is TRBD1 (6 bases). V lost 5 bases and J 3 bases, leaving 16 bases between the germline ends. From germline, CDR1 is SEHNR and CDR2 FQNEAQ (reference sequence). The CDR3 contains 15 residues. CDR3 coding DNA: TGTGCCAGCAGCCCCAAGTGGGGACAAAAAGAGACCCAGTACTTC. Protein sequence: CASSPKWGQKETQYF.

This clonotype showed up many times. This beta chain represents an off-target read in a library built for alpha chains; its size is of limited meaning. The V and J genes are TRBV6-2 or TRBV6-3 and TRBJ2-1; TRBD2 matches 12 bases. The CDR3 contains 18 residues. V was clipped by 1 base and J by 8 bases; unmatched bases: 12. Germline CDR1 is MNHEY and CDR2 is SVGEGT. The CDR3 DNA sequence: TGTGCCAGCAGTTACTACCCCGGACTAGCGGGACGCGTCGATGAGCAGTTCTTC. It is translated as CASSYYPGLAGRVDEQFF.

This clonotype was observed at least ten times. Found in a library prepared for alpha chains, this beta chain is an off-target read, and its abundance has little meaning. The chain combines TRBV29-1 with TRBJ2-6; 7 bases are shared with TRBD1. From germline, CDR1 is SQVTM and CDR2 ANQGSEA. The length of the CDR3 is 14 residues. J lost 4 bases, V lost 5 bases, and 5 bases had no gene match. The CDR3 DNA reads as TGCAGCGTTCTAGGGACAGCCGGGGCCAACGTCCTGACTTTC. Amino acid sequence: CSVLGTAGANVLTF.

By frequency in the sample, this clonotype is medium-sized. Within a library made for alpha chains, this beta chain is off target, and its count is uninformative. The V and J genes are TRBV20-1 and TRBJ2-7; unclear D gene. Trimming cost V 4 bases and J 5 bases, with 9 bases left between them. Germline V gene lookup returns CDR1 DFQATT and CDR2 SNEGSKA (reference sequence). The CDR3 runs 11 residues. The CDR3 region has the DNA TGCAGTGCTATCCGAAATGACGAGCAGTACTTC. This sequence encodes CSAIRNDEQYF.

This clonotype came up many times. This beta chain is an off-target read within a library intended for alpha chains, so its frequency means little. V and J are TRBV28 and TRBJ2-7; TRBD1 agrees at 10 bases. Germline CDR1 reads MDHEN; CDR2 reads SYDVKM. The CDR3 has 15 amino acids. The J segment lost 6 bases and the V segment lost 4 bases, leaving 9 bases of the junction unmatched. CDR3 sequence reads: CASSSTTGGAGEQYF. In DNA form, the CDR3 reads TGTGCCAGCAGTTCGACGACAGGGGGCGCGGGCGAGCAGTACTTC. Full variable domain (rest looked up from reference TRBV28 and TRBJ2-7): DVKVTQSSRYLVKRTGEKVFLECVQDMDHENMFWYRQDPGLGLRLIYFSYDVKMKEKGDIPEGYSVSREKKERFSLILESASTNQTSMYLCASSSTTGGAGEQYFGPGTRLTVT.

About this clonotype itself: This beta chain was picked up by a library intended for alpha chains and is off target, so its count carries little meaning. This chain joins TRBV24-1 and TRBJ2-1; D ambiguous. The CDR3 has 12 amino acids. Between the trimmed V and J ends, which lost 7 bases and 7 bases, there was a span of 10 bases. Per the germline V gene, CDR1 is KGHDR and CDR2 is SFDVKD. The CDR3 spells CATRGRMNEQFF. For the CDR3, the DNA is TGTGCCACCAGGGGCCGGATGAATGAGCAGTTCTTC.

This clonotype was found many times. This beta chain is an unintended read in a library built for alpha chains; its size means little. The chain combines TRBV20-1 with TRBJ2-5, with no clear D. CDR1 and CDR2 from the germline V gene are DFQATT and SNEGSKA (reference sequence). Trimming stripped 5 bases from V and 3 bases from J, with 19 bases between. This CDR3 region has 15 residues. Written as DNA, the CDR3 is TGCAGTGCTTCCATGACGCCTCGATCCAAAGAGACCCAGTACTTC. Encoded protein: CSASMTPRSKETQYF.

Ten or more counts support this clonotype. This beta chain lies outside the target of a library built for alpha chains; its clone size means little. This chain connects TRBV12-3 or TRBV12-4 to TRBJ2-3; a possible D gene is TRBD2 (7 bases). The ends were cut back, 6 bases at V and 1 base at J, with 17 bases in the middle. The CDR3 covers 16 residues. The CDR3: CASSLMSGGGTDTQYF. CDR3 bases: TGTGCCAGCAGCCTCATGTCGGGGGGCGGCACAGATACGCAGTATTTT.

This clonotype was seen at least ten times. For a library built for alpha chains, this beta chain is a stray read; little rests on its size. The rearrangement joins TRBV12-3 or TRBV12-4 to TRBJ2-7; a possible D gene is TRBD2 (6 bases). The CDR3 loop spans 13 amino acids. V was pared by 6 bases and J by 2 bases, with 11 bases between. The CDR3 region is CASSGGGTYEQYF. CDR3 nucleotides: TGTGCCAGCAGCGGCGGCGGGACCTACGAGCAGTACTTC.

Note on this clonotype: This beta chain came through as a stray read in a library set up for alpha chains, and its size says little. The chain employs TRBV7-2 and TRBJ2-4; maybe TRBD2 (6 bases). Germline V gene data show CDR1 as SGHTA and CDR2 as FQGNSA. V shed 1 base and J shed 4 bases, with 11 bases lying between them. This CDR3 spans 15 amino acids. The CDR3 nucleotides are TGTGCCAGCAGCTTAGACGGGACTCAGAAAAACATTCAGTACTTC. As protein: CASSLDGTQKNIQYF.

This clonotype was observed at least ten times. This beta chain appears as a stray read in a library generated for alpha chains; its size is not informative. The V gene is TRBV11-2, the J gene TRBJ2-6; 11 bases map to TRBD1. From germline, CDR1 is SGHAT and CDR2 FQNNGV. V shed 1 base, J shed 4 bases, and the junction held 9 bases outside the gene matches. There are 19 residues in the CDR3. The CDR3 DNA follows: TGTGCCAGCAGCTTAGTCTCCGGACAGGGGGCGGCGGGGGCCAACGTCCTGACTTTC. Its translation: CASSLVSGQGAAGANVLTF.

Comments on this clonotype: This beta chain was picked up by a library intended for alpha chains and is off target, so its count carries little meaning. The rearrangement uses TRBV29-1 and TRBJ1-1, with D unclear. Looked up from germline, CDR1 is SQVTM and CDR2 is ANQGSEA. The length of the CDR3 is 13 residues. Trimming removed 5 bases from V and 1 base from J, with 11 bases in between. The CDR3 sequence: CSVNRGPNTEAFF. As DNA, the CDR3 is TGCAGCGTTAACCGGGGTCCGAACACTGAAGCTTTCTTT.

This clonotype is medium-sized. This beta chain lies outside the target of a library built for alpha chains; its clone size means little. The CDR3 sequence is CSARDLRQGGIQPQHF. In DNA form, the CDR3 reads TGCAGTGCTAGAGATTTGAGACAGGGGGGGATTCAGCCCCAGCATTTT. The V and J genes are TRBV20-1 and TRBJ1-5; 9 bases are shared with TRBD1. Germline-derived CDR1 and CDR2 are DFQATT and SNEGSKA (reference sequence). The trim removed 0 bases at V and 6 bases at J, leaving 9 bases unmatched. This CDR3 is 16 amino acids long.

This clonotype ranks as medium-sized. The library was built for alpha chains, so this beta chain is an off-target read and its size means little. The CDR3 region is CASSLTGELYQPQHF. The CDR3 DNA follows: TGTGCCAGCAGCTTAACTGGGGAATTGTATCAGCCCCAGCATTTT. J is TRBJ1-5 and V is TRBV5-6; D unresolved. Between the trimmed V and J ends, which lost 2 bases and 5 bases, there was a span of 14 bases. This CDR3 spans 15 amino acids. Germline CDR1 SGHDT, CDR2 YYEEEE.

Remarks on this clonotype: This beta chain is an unintended read in a library built for alpha chains; its size means little. V and J are TRBV6-5 and TRBJ2-3; 7 bases match TRBD1. J lost 0 bases, V lost 0 bases, and 3 bases had no gene match. Germline assignment: CDR1 MNHEY and CDR2 SVGAGI. The CDR3 spans 16 residues. CDR3 nucleotide sequence: TGTGCCAGCAGTTACTCGACAGGGTTGAGCACAGATACGCAGTATTTT. Protein sequence: CASSYSTGLSTDTQYF.

Of note for this clonotype: This beta chain is off target for a library built for alpha chains, so its abundance means little. The chain has TRBV12-3 or TRBV12-4 and TRBJ2-7; D uncertain. Trimming took off 4 bases at V and 3 bases at J, with 4 bases between the two ends. CDR3 length: 11 residues. Here the CDR3 reads CASSSGYEQYF. CDR3 coding DNA: TGTGCCAGCAGTTCCGGCTACGAGCAGTACTTC.

This clonotype was recorded at least ten times. This beta chain came through as a stray read in a library set up for alpha chains, and its size says little. The chain combines TRBV11-2 with TRBJ2-6; possibly TRBD1 for D (5 bases). The CDR3 sequence is 15 residues long. Trimming took off 5 bases at V and 1 base at J, with 9 bases between the two ends. Germline lookup yields CDR1 SGHAT and CDR2 FQNNGV. CDR3 in amino acids: CASSQGLSGANVLTF. The CDR3 bases are TGTGCCAGCAGCCAGGGCCTTTCTGGGGCCAACGTCCTGACTTTC.

This clonotype was observed a few times. Within a library made for alpha chains, this beta chain is off target, and its count is uninformative. The chain recombines TRBV18 with TRBJ2-1, with TRBD2 matching 9 bases. V was clipped by 1 base and J by 4 bases; unmatched bases: 5. The CDR3 runs to 16 residues. Germline-derived CDR1 and CDR2 are KGHSH and LQKENI. This chain's CDR3 is CASSPLGTSRYNEQFF. The CDR3 region has the DNA TGTGCCAGCTCACCACTAGGGACTAGCAGATACAATGAGCAGTTCTTC.

Ten or more counts support this clonotype. This beta chain is a stray read from a library made for alpha chains; its abundance is not meaningful. The CDR3 DNA reads as TGCGCCAGCAGCTTTGACAGGGTTAACTATGGCTACACCTTC. Its protein is CASSFDRVNYGYTF. The chain is built from TRBV5-1 and TRBJ1-2, with 7 bases fitting TRBD1. With V trimmed by 2 bases and J by 1 base, 2 bases remained unmatched. Looked up from germline, CDR1 is SGHRS and CDR2 is YFSETQ. This CDR3 has 14 residues.